This TCR beta chain was captured by sequencing in a study of blood T cells in healthy people across ages. The junction had 6 bases not matched to a gene; V was cut back by 6 bases and J by 3 bases. Germline CDR1 is MNHNY and CDR2 is SVGAGI (reference sequence). The CDR3 contains 14 residues. Caucasian, healthy and from Russia, the donors were aged between about 6 and 100. With a J-beta primer mix and a sample-barcoded 5' primer, a second PCR ran about 7 to 12 cycles. TCRdb fed the 5' RACE reads into MiXCR, producing one record per CDR3 protein. The table records fewer than 800,000 distinct CDR3 sequences, about 25% of them present only once. The same data also contributed to another study, on T cells of mothers and their children. According to that study: Healthy Caucasian mothers, three in number, and their six children were the donors. Related and unrelated pairs show TCR recombination output that thymic selection shapes similarly.

Sequencing used blood. This chain connects TRBV6-6 to TRBJ1-2, with 8 nucleotides matching TRBD1. This TCR was recovered from a boy aged 10-17 years in good health. Here the CDR3 DNA reads TGTGCCAGCAGCCTGATGACAGGGGACTATGGCTACACCTTC. As protein: CASSLMTGDYGYTF.